This TCR beta chain was found in a study of blood T cell repertoires in COVID-19. The wider study: Samples of COVID-19 (acute and convalescent) were obtained from the United States, Italy and Spain. Sample material is recorded as cDNA or gDNA derived from T cells, B-cell-depleted T cells, or PBMCs.

Trimming took 2 bases from V and 3 from J; bases not matched to a gene: 9. Germline CDR1 reads MNHEY; CDR2 reads SVGAGI. This CDR3 comprises 16 residues. This table comes from immunoSEQ multiplex PCR, and its TCRdb copy is limited to in-frame clones, with some not included. The repertoire holds about 23,000 clones, with around 72% as singletons. Sequencing was done on a sample of peripheral blood. The gene calls are TRBV6-5 and TRBJ1-2, with TRBD1 matching over 7 bases. This TCR derives from a woman aged 80 or over with acute or convalescent COVID-19. This chain's CDR3 is CASSYGQGVEDYGYTF. The CDR3 DNA sequence: TGTGCCAGCAGTTACGGCCAGGGGGTTGAGGACTATGGCTACACCTTC.